This TCR beta chain was obtained from a study of OX40 agonist ivuxolimab in advanced cancers. Overall study results and limits: Researchers report that CD8+ T cells had, on average, more expanded clones than CD4+. CD4+ and CD8+ T cells in blood underwent clonal expansion by week 6 at 0.1 to 3.0 mg/kg.

Sequencing used immunoSEQ multiplex PCR; TCRdb keeps in-frame clones, though not all of them. The sample yields 90,000 to 120,000 clones, around 90% seen once. For this clone: Its target is not known.

Germline V gene lookup returns CDR1 MNHNS and CDR2 SASEGT. V was cut by 6 bases and J by 5 bases, with 8 bases left in between. The CDR3 is 11 residues long. The rearrangement links TRBV6-1 to TRBJ2-7; D is perhaps TRBD2 (5 bases). This receptor was identified in an adult with an advanced solid tumor such as melanoma, head and neck, liver or kidney cancer. The input for sequencing was CD4+ or CD8+ T cells sorted from blood, taken in a trial of the OX40 agonist ivuxolimab. CDR3 amino acids: CASREEDEQYF. The CDR3 nucleotides are TGTGCCAGCAGAGAGGAGGACGAGCAGTACTTC.